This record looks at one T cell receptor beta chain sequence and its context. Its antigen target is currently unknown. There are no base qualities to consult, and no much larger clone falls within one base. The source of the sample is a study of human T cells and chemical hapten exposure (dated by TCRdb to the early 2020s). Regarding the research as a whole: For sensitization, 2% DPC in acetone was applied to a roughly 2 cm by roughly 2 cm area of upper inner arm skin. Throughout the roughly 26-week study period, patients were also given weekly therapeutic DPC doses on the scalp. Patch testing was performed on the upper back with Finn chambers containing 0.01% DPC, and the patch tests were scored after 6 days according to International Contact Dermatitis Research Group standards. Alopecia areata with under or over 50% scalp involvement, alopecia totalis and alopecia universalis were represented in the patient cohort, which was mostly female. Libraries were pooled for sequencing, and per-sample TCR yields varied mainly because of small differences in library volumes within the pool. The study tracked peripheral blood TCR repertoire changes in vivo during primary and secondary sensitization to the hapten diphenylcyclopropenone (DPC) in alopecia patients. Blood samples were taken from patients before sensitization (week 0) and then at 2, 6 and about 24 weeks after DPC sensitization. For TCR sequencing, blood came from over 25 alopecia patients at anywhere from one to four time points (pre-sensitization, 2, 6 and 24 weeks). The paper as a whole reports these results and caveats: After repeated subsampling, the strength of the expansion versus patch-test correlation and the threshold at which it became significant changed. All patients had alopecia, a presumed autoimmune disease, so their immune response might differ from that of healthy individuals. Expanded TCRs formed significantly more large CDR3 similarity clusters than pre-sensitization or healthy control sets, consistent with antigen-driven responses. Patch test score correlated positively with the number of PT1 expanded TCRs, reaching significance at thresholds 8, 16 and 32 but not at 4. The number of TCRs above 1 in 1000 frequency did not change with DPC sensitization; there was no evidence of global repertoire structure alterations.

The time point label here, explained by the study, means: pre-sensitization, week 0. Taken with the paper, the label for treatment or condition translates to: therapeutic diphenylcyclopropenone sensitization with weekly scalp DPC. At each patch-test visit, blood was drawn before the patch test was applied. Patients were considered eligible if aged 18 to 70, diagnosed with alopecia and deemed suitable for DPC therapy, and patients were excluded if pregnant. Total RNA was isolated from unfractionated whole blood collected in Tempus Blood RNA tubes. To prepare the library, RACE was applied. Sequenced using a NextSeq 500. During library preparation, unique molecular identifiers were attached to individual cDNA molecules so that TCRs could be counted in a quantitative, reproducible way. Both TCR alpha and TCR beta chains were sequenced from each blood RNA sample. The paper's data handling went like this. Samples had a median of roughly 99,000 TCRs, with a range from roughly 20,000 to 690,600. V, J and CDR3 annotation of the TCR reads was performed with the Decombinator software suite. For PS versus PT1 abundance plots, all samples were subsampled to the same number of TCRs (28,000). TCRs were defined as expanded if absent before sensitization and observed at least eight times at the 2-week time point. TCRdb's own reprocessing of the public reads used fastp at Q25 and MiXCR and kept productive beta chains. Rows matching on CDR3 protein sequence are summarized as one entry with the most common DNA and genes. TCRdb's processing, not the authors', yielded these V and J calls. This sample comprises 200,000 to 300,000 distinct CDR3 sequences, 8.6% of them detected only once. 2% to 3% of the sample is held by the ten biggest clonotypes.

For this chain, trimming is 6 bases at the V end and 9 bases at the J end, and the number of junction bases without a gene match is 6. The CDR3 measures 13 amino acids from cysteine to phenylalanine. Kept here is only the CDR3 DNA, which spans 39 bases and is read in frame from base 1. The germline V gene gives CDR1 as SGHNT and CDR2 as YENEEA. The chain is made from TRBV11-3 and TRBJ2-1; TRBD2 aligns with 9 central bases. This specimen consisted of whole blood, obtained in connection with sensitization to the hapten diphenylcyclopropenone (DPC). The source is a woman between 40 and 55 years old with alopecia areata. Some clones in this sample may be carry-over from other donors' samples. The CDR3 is CASRSSGNSEQFF. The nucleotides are TGTGCCAGCAGGTCTAGCGGGAATAGTGAGCAGTTCTTC.